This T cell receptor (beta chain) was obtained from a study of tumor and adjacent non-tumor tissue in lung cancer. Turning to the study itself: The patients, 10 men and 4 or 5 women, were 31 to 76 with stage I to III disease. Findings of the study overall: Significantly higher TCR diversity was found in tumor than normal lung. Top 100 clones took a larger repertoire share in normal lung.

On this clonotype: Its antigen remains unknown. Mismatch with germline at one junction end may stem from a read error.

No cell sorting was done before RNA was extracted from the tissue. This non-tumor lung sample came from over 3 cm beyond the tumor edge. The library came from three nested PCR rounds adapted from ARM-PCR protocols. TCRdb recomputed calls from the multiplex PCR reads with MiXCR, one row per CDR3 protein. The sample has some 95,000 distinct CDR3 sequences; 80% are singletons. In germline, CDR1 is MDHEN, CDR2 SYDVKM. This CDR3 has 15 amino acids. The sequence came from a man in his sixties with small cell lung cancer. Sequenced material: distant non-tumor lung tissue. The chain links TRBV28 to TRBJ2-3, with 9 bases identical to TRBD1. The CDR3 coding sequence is TGTGTCAGCAGTGCCCGGGACAGGGCGGCAGATACACACTATTTT. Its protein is CVSSARDRAADTHYF.